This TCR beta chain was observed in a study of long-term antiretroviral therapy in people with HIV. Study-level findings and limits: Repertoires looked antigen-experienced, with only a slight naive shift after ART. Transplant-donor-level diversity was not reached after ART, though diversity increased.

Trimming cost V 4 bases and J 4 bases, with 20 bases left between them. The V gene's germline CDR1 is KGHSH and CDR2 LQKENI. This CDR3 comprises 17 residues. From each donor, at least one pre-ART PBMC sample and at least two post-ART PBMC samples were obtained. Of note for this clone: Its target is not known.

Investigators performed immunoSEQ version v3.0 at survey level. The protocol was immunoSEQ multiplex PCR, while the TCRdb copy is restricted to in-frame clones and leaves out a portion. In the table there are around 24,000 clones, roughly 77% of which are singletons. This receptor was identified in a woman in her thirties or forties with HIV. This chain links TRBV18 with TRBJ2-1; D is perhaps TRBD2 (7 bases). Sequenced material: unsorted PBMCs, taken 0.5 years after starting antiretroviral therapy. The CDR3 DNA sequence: TGTGCCAGCTCACTAATGGCCCCGGGGGGCCGTTACAATGAGCAGTTCTTC. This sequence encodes CASSLMAPGGRYNEQFF.